This T cell receptor beta chain was observed in a study of read filtering for tumor transcriptome and immune sequencing. This clonotype was observed at least ten times. Its antigen is unidentified. Sampling of bone marrow took place during active disease in every patient. Whole-study findings and limits: Sorted CD138-negative bone marrow cells were not purified T cells.

With V trimmed by 2 bases and J by 9 bases, 8 bases remained unmatched. Germline V gene data show CDR1 as LGHNA and CDR2 as YNFKEQ. CDR3 length: 15 residues. Molecular barcoded adaptors covering alpha/delta and beta/gamma chains were used on 400 ng RNA. TCRdb analysed the reads with MiXCR anew, one entry per CDR3 protein. In the table there are tens of thousands of distinct CDR3 sequences, less than 25% of which are singletons. Sequencing input: a population of CD138-negative cells sorted from bone marrow. This sequence was found in a donor aged 40 or older with multiple myeloma. The V call is TRBV4-2, the J call TRBJ2-1; the match to TRBD2 covers 9 bases. The CDR3 is CASSQYMAGGREQFF. Written as DNA, the CDR3 is TGTGCCAGCAGCCAATACATGGCGGGGGGGCGTGAGCAGTTCTTC.